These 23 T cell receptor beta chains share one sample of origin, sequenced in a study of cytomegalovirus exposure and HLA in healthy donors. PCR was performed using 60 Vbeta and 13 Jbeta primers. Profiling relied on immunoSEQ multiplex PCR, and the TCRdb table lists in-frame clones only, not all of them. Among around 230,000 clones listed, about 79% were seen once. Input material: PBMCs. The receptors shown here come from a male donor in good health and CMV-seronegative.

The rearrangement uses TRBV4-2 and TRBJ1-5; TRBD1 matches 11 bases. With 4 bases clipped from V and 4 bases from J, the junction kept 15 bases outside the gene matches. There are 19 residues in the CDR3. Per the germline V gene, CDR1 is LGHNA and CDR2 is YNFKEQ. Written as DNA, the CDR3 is TGTGCCAGCAGCCTGGGACAGGGGGGCGTCGGAAGGGAGAATCAGCCCCAGCATTTT. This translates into CASSLGQGGVGRENQPQHF.

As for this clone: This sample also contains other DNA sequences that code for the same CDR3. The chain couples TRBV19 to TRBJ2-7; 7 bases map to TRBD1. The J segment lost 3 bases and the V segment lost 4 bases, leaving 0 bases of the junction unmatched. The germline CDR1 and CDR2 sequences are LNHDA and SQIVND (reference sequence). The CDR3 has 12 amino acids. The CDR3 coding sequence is TGTGCCAGTAGTACAGGGGGCTACGAGCAGTACTTC. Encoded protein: CASSTGGYEQYF.

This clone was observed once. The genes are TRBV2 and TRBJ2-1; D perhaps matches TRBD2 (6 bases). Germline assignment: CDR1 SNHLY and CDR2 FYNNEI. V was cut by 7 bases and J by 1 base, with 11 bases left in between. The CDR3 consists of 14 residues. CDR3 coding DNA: TGTGCCAGCACCTCGGAGGGGTCCTACAATGAGCAGTTCTTC. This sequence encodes CASTSEGSYNEQFF.

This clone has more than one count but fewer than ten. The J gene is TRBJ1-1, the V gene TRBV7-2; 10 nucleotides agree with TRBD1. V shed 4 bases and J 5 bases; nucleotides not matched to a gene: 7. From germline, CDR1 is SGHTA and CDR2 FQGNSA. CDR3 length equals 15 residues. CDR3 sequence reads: CASSSRQGAKTEAFF. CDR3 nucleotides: TGTGCCAGCAGCTCCCGACAGGGGGCGAAAACTGAAGCTTTCTTT.

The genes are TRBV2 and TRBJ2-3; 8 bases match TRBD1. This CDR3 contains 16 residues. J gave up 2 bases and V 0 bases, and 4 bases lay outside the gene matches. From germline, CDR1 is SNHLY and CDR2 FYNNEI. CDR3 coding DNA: TGTGCCAGCAGTGAAGCCACAGGGGGATACACAGATACGCAGTATTTT. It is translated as CASSEATGGYTDTQYF.

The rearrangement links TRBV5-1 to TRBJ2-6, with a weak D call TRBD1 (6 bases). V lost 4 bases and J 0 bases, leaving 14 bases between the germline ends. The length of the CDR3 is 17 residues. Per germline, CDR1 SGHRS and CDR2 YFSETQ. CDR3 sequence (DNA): TGCGCCAGCAGCGTCCGGGGACAACTCTCTGGGGCCAACGTCCTGACTTTC. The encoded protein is CASSVRGQLSGANVLTF. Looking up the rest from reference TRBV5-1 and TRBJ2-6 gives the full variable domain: KAGVTQTPRYLIKTRGQQVTLSCSPISGHRSVSWYQQTPGQGLQFLFEYFSETQRNKGNFPGRFSGRQFSNSRSEMNVSTLELGDSALYLCASSVRGQLSGANVLTFGAGSRLTVL.

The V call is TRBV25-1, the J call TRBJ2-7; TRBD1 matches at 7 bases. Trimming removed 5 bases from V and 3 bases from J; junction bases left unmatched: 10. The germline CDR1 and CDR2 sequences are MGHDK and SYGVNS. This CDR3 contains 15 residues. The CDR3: CASSRTGAVFYEQYF. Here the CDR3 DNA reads TGTGCCAGCAGTCGAACAGGGGCTGTCTTCTACGAGCAGTACTTC.

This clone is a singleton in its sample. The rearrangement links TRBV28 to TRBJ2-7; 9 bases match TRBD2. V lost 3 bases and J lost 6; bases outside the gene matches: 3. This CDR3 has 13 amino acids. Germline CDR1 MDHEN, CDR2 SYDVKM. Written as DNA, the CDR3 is TGTGCCAGCAGTTTTAGCGGGAGCGGCGAGCAGTACTTC. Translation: CASSFSGSGEQYF.

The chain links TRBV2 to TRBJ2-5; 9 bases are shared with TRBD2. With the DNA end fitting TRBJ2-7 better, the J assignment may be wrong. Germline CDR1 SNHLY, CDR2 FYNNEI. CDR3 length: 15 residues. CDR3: CASSLSGGHSYEQYF. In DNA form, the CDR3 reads TGTGCCAGCAGTCTCAGCGGGGGGCACTCCTACGAGCAGTACTTC.

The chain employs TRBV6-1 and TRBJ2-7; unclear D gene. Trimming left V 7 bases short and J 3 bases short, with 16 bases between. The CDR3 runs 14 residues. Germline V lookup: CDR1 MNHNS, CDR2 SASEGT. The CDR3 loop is CASTYNAAHYEQYF. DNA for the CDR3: TGTGCCAGCACCTACAACGCGGCCCACTACGAGCAGTACTTC.

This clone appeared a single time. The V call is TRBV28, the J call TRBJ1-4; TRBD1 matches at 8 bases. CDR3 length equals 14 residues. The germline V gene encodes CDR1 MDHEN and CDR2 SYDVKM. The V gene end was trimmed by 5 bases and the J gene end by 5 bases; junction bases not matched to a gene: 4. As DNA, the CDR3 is TGTGCCAGCAGTATCAGGGGGCGAAATGAAAAACTGTTTTTT. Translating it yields CASSIRGRNEKLFF.

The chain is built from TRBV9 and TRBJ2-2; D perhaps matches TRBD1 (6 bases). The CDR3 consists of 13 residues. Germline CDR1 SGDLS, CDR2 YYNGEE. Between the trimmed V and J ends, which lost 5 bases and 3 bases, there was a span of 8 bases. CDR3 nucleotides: TGTGCCAGCAGTACAGGGTACACCGGGGAGCTGTTTTTT. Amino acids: CASSTGYTGELFF.

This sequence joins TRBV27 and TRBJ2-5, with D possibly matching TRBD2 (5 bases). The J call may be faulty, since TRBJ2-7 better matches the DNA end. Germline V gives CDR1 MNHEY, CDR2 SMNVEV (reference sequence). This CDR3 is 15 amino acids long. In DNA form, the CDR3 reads TGTGCCAGCAGTTATCAACTAGGGAACTACTACGAGCAGTACTTC. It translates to CASSYQLGNYYEQYF.

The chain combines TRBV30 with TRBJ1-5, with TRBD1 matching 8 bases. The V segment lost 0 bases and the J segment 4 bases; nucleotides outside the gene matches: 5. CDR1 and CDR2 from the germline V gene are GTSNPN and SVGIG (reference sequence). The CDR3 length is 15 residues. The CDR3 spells CAWSVRGTGNQPQHF. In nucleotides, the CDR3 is TGTGCCTGGAGTGTAAGGGGGACAGGTAATCAGCCCCAGCATTTT.

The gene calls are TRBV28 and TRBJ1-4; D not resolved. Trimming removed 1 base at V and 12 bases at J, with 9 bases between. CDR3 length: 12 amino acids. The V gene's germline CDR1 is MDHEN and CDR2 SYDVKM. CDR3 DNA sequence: TGTGCCAGCAGTTTATATGGGGAGGAACTGTTTTTT. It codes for CASSLYGEELFF. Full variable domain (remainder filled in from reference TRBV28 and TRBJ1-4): DVKVTQSSRYLVKRTGEKVFLECVQDMDHENMFWYRQDPGLGLRLIYFSYDVKMKEKGDIPEGYSVSREKKERFSLILESASTNQTSMYLCASSLYGEELFFGSGTQLSVL.

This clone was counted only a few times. DNA of the CDR3: TGCAGCGTTGACAGGGGGAATGGCTACACCTTC. As protein: CSVDRGNGYTF. The rearrangement links TRBV29-1 to TRBJ1-2, with TRBD1 identical over 7 bases. The CDR3 is 11 residues long. V trimming: 3 bases; J trimming: 6 bases; junction bases outside the gene matches: 1. Germline lookup yields CDR1 SQVTM and CDR2 ANQGSEA.

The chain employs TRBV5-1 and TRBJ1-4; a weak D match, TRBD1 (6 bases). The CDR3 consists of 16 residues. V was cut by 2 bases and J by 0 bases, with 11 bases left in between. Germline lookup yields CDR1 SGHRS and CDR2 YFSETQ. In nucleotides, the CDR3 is TGCGCCAGCAGCTTTGACAGGCGAACAACTAATGAAAAACTGTTTTTT. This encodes CASSFDRRTTNEKLFF.

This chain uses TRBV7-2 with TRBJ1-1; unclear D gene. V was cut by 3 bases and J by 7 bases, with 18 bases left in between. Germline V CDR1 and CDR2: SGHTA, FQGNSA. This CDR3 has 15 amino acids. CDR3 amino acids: CASSFRVRSSDEAFF. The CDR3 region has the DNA TGTGCCAGCAGCTTCCGAGTTCGCTCCTCCGATGAAGCTTTCTTT. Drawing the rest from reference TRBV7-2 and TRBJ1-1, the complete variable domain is GAGVSQSPSNKVTEKGKDVELRCDPISGHTALYWYRQSLGQGLEFLIYFQGNSAPDKSGLPSDRFSAERTGGSVSTLTIQRTQQEDSAVYLCASSFRVRSSDEAFFGQGTRLTVV.

Written as DNA, the CDR3 is TGCGCCAGCAGCCAAGGGGCTAGCGGAAACACCGGGGAGCTGTTTTTT. This gives the protein CASSQGASGNTGELFF. The V gene is TRBV4-3, the J gene TRBJ2-2; 7 bases are a match to TRBD2. From germline, CDR1 is LGHNA and CDR2 YSLEER. V gave up 1 base and J gave up 2 bases; unmatched junction bases: 4. This CDR3 is 16 amino acids long.

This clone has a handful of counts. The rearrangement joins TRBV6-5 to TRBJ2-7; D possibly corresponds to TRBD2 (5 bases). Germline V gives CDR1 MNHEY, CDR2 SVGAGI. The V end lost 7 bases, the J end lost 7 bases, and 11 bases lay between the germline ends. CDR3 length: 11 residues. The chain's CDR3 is CASIGSGEQYF. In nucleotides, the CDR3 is TGTGCCAGCATTGGGAGTGGAGAGCAGTACTTC.

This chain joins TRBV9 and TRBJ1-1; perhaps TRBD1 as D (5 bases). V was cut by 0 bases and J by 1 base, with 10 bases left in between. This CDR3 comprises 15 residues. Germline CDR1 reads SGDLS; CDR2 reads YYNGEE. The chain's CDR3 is CASSVARGPNTEAFF. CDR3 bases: TGTGCCAGCAGCGTAGCAAGGGGCCCGAACACTGAAGCTTTCTTT.

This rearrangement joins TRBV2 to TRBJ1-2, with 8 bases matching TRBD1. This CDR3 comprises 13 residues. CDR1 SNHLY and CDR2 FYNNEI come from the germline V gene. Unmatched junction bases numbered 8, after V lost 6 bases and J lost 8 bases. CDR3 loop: CASSDDRGRGYTF. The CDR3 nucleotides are TGTGCCAGCAGCGATGACAGGGGTCGGGGCTACACCTTC.

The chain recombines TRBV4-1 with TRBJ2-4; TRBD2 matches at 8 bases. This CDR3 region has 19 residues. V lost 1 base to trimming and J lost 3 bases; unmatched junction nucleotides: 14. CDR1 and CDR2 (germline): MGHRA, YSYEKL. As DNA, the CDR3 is TGCGCCAGCAGCCAAGTGTACCCCCCGGGGGGGCCGGTCAAAAACATTCAGTACTTC. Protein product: CASSQVYPPGGPVKNIQYF.